This TCR beta chain stems from a study of graft-versus-host responses after intestinal transplantation. On the study more broadly: Following induction with anti-thymocyte globulin, all recipients were given tacrolimus and steroids for about three years.

This CDR3 has 18 residues. CDR1 SGHNT and CDR2 YENEEA come from the germline V gene. Trimming removed 1 base from V and 2 bases from J; junction bases left unmatched: 10. Processing released intraepithelial and lamina propria lymphocytes from the graft tissue. General study findings and limits: Some patients had graft-donor T cell macrochimerism. In their allografts, the ratios of graft-versus-host to host-versus-graft T cell clones were high. Ileal or blood samples showed some GvH clones first, and such clones were also found in recipient marrow.

Profiling relied on immunoSEQ multiplex PCR, and the TCRdb table lists in-frame clones only, not all of them. Found here are 29,000 or so clones, around 80% of them singletons; the top ten hold just over 3%. Regarding this clone: Antigen unknown.

This specimen was ileum tissue, taken 98 days after intestinal transplantation. The clonotype was recovered from a human patient who received an intestinal transplant, so some T cells may come from the graft donor. The chain employs TRBV11-3 and TRBJ2-5; 10 bases match TRBD2. Here the CDR3 reads CASSLVVAGGPLQETQYF. CDR3 bases: TGTGCCAGCAGCTTAGTCGTAGCGGGGGGACCCTTACAAGAGACCCAGTACTTC.